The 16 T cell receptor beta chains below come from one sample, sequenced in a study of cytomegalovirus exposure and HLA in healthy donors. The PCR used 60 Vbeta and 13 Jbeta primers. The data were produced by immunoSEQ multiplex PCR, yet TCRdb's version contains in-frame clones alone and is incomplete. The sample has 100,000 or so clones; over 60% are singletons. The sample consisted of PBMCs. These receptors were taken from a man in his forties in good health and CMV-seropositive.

The CDR3 loop is CASSPRVTSSVEQFF. CDR3 in DNA: TGTGCCAGCTCACCCCGGGTAACAAGTTCCGTTGAGCAGTTCTTC. This chain joins TRBV18 and TRBJ2-1; D uncertain. Germline lookup yields CDR1 KGHSH and CDR2 LQKENI. V shed 3 bases and J shed 9 bases, with 18 bases lying between them. The CDR3 sequence is 15 residues long. The full variable domain, completed using reference TRBV18 and TRBJ2-1, is NAGVMQNPRHLVRRRGQEARLRCSPMKGHSHVYWYRQLPEEGLKFMVYLQKENIIDESGMPKERFSAEFPKEGPSILRIQQVVRGDSAAYFCASSPRVTSSVEQFFGPGTRLTVL.

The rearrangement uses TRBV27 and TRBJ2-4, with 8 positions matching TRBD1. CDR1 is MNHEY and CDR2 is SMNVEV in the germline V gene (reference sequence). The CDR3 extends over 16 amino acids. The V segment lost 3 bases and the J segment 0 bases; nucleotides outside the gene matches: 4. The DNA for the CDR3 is TGTGCCAGCAGTTTCGGACAGGGACTAGCCAAAAACATTCAGTACTTC. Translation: CASSFGQGLAKNIQYF.

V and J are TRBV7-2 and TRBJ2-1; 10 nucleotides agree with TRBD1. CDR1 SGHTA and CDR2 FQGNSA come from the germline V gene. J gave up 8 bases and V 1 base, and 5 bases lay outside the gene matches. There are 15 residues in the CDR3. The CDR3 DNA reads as TGTGCCAGCAGCTTAGTAGGACAGGGGGTGGATGAGCAGTTCTTC. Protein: CASSLVGQGVDEQFF.

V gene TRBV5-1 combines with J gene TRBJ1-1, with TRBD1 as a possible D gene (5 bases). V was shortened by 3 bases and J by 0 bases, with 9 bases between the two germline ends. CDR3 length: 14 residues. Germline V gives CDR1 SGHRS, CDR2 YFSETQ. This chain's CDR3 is CASSSGLLNTEAFF. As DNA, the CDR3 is TGCGCCAGCAGCTCGGGACTTTTGAACACTGAAGCTTTCTTT.

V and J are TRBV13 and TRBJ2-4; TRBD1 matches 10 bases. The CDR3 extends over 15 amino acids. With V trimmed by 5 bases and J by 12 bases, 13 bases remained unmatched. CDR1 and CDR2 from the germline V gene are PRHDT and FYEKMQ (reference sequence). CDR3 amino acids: CASSKPGTGDPSQYF. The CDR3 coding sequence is TGTGCCAGCAGCAAGCCCGGGACAGGGGACCCTAGTCAGTACTTC. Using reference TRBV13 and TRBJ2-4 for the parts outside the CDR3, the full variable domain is AAGVIQSPRHLIKEKRETATLKCYPIPRHDTVYWYQQGPGQDPQFLISFYEKMQSDKGSIPDRFSAQQFSDYHSELNMSSLELGDSALYFCASSKPGTGDPSQYFGAGTRLSVL.

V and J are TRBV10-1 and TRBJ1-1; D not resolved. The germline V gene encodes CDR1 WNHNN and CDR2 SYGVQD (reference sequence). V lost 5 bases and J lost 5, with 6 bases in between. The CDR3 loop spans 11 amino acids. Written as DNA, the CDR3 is TGCGCCAGCAGTCGCGGGACTGAAGCTTTCTTT. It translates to CASSRGTEAFF.

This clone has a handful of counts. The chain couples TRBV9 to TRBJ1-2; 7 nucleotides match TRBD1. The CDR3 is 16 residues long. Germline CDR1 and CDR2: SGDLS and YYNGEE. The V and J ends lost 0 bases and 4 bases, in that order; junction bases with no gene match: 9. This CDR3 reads CASSVAAAGTAYGYTF. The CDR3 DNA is TGTGCCAGCAGCGTAGCCGCCGCGGGGACAGCCTATGGCTACACCTTC.

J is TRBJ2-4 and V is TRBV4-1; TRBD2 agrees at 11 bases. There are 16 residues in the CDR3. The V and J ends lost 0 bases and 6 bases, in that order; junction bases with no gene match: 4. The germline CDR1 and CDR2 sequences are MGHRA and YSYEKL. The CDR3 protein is CASSQDWGLAANIQYF. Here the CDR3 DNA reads TGCGCCAGCAGCCAAGATTGGGGACTAGCGGCAAACATTCAGTACTTC.

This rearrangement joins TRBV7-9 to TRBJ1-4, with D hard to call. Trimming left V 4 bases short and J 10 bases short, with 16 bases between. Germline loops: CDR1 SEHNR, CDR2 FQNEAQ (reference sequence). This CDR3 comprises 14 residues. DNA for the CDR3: TGTGCCAGCAGCTCCGACACGTCGGTGGGAAAACTGTTTTTT. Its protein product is CASSSDTSVGKLFF.

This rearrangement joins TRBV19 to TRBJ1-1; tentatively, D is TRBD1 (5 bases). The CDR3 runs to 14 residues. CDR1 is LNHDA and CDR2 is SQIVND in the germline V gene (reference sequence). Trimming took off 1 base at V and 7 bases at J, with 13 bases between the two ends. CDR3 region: CASSIASGAGEAFF. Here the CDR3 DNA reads TGTGCCAGTAGTATAGCCAGCGGGGCGGGTGAAGCTTTCTTT. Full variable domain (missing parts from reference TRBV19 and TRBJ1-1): DGGITQSPKYLFRKEGQNVTLSCEQNLNHDAMYWYRQDPGQGLRLIYYSQIVNDFQKGDIAEGYSVSREKKESFPLTVTSAQKNPTAFYLCASSIASGAGEAFFGQGTRLTVV.

CDR3 nucleotides: TGCGCCAGCAGCTTAGGAGACTATCAGCCCCAGCATTTT. Protein: CASSLGDYQPQHF. The chain carries TRBV4-1 and TRBJ1-5, with unresolved D. CDR1 is MGHRA and CDR2 is YSYEKL in the germline V gene. The CDR3 spans 13 residues. V was clipped by 5 bases and J by 5 bases, with 10 bases between them.

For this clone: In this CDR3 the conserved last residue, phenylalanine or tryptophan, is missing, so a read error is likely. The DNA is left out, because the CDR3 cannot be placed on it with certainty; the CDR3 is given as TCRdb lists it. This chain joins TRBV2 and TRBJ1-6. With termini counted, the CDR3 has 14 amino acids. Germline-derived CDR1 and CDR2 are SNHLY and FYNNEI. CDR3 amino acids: CASSSTGSNWPRVL.

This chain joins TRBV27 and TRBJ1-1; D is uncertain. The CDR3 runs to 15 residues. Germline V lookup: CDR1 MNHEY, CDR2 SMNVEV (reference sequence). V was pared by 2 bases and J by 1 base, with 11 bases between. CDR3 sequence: CASSLSGHPNTEAFF. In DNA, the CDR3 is TGTGCCAGCAGTTTAAGCGGGCACCCGAACACTGAAGCTTTCTTT.

CDR3 in DNA: TGTGCCAGCAGCTTAGAGTTGATAGCGGGGGCAGATACGCAGTATTTT. It is translated as CASSLELIAGADTQYF. The rearrangement uses TRBV7-8 and TRBJ2-3; 9 nucleotides line up with TRBD2. Germline trimming cut 1 base from V and 4 bases from J; bases unmatched to any gene: 6. The CDR3 length is 16 residues. Germline V lookup: CDR1 SGHVS, CDR2 FQNEAQ.

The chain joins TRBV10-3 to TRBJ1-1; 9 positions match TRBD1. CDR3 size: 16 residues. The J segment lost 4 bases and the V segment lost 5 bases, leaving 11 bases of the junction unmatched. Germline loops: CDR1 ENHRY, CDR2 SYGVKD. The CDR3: CAISRQGEMVSTEAFF. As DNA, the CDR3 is TGTGCCATCAGTAGACAGGGGGAAATGGTGAGCACTGAAGCTTTCTTT.

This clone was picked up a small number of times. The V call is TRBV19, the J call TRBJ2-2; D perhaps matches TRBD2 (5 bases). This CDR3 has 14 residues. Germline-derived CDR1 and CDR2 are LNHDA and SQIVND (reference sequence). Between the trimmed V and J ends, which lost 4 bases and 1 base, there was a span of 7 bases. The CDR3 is CASSTGKNTGELFF. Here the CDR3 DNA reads TGTGCCAGTAGTACGGGAAAGAACACCGGGGAGCTGTTTTTT.